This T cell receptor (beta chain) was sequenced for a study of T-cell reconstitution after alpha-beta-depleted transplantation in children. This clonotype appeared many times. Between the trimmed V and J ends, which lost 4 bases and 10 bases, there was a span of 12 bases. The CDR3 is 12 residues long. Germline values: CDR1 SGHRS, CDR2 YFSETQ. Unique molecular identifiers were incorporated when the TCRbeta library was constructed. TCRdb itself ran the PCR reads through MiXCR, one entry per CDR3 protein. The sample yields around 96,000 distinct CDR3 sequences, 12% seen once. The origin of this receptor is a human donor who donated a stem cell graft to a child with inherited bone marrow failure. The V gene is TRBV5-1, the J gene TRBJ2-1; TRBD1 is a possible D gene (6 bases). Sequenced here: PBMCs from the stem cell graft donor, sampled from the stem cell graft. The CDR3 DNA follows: TGCGCCAGCAGCCATAATGACAGGGAGCAGTTCTTC. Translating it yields CASSHNDREQFF. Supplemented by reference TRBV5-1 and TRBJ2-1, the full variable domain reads KAGVTQTPRYLIKTRGQQVTLSCSPISGHRSVSWYQQTPGQGLQFLFEYFSETQRNKGNFPGRFSGRQFSNSRSEMNVSTLELGDSALYLCASSHNDREQFFGPGTRLTVL.